These 3 T cell receptor beta chains were all obtained from the same sample, sequenced in a study of shared T cell receptors in the human thymus. TCRdb's table, derived via immunoSEQ multiplex PCR, lists solely in-frame clones and lacks some. The sample consists of 720,000 or so clones, approximately 83% of them appearing once. These data also featured in a second study, about human thymus T cells.

Sequencing used thymocytes. These receptors were obtained from a girl under two years old with a congenital heart defect.

V is TRBV19 and J is TRBJ2-7, with a possible D match to TRBD1 (5 bases). The V gene lost 1 base and the J gene lost 0 bases, with 19 bases spanning the gap. The CDR3 has 18 residues. Germline CDR1 is LNHDA and CDR2 is SQIVND (reference sequence). This CDR3 reads CASSIVPHTGLVSYEQYF. The CDR3 DNA is TGTGCCAGTAGTATAGTCCCCCACACAGGATTAGTCTCCTACGAGCAGTACTTC.

V gene TRBV5-6 combines with J gene TRBJ1-6; D not certain. Trimming cost V 1 base and J 4 bases, with 15 bases left between them. Germline CDR1 reads SGHDT; CDR2 reads YYEEEE. This CDR3 contains 17 residues. CDR3 bases: TGTGCCAGCAGCTTGCTCACGGGTGTCCCGTATAATTCACCCCTCCACTTT. Translating it yields CASSLLTGVPYNSPLHF.

This clone was recorded a few times. The rearrangement joins TRBV15 to TRBJ2-2; 11 bases agree with TRBD2. The CDR3 is 16 amino acids. Germline V gene lookup returns CDR1 LNHNV and CDR2 YYDKDF (reference sequence). With V trimmed by 6 bases and J by 6 bases, 9 bases remained unmatched. This chain's CDR3 is CATRGIAGGHSGELFF. CDR3 nucleotide sequence: TGTGCCACCAGAGGGATAGCGGGGGGGCACTCCGGGGAGCTGTTTTTT.